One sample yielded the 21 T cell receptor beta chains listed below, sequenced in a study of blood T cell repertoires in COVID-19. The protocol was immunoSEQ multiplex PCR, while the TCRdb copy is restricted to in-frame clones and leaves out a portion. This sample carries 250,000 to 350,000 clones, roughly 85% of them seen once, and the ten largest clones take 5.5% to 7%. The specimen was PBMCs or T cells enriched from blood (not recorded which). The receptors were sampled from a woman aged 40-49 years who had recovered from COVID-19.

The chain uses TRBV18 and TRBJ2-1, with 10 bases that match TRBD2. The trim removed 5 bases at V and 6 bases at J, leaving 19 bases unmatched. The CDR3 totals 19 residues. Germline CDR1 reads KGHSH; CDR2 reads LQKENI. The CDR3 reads CASSKVEAGGSYFSNEQFF. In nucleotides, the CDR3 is TGTGCCAGCTCAAAGGTTGAAGCGGGAGGGTCGTACTTCAGCAATGAGCAGTTCTTC.

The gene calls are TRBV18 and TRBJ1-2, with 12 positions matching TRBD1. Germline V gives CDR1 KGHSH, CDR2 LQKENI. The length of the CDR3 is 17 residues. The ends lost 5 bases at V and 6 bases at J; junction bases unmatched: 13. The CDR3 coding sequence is TGTGCCAGCTCATCTAGCCACCCGGGACAGGGGGCCCATGGCTACACCTTC. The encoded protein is CASSSSHPGQGAHGYTF.

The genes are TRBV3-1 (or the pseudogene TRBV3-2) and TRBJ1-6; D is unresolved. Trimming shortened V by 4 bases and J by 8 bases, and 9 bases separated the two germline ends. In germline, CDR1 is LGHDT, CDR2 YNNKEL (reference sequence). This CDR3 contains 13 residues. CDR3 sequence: CASSPSLDSPLHF. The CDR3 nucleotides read TGTGCCAGCAGCCCTTCACTCGATTCACCCCTCCACTTT.

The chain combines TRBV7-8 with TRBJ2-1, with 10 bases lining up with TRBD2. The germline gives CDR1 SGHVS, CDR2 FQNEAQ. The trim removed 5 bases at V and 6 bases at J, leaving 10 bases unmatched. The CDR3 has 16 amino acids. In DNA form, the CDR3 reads TGTGCCAGCAGCCACATCAGCGGGAGGGCCGTCAATGAGCAGTTCTTC. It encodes CASSHISGRAVNEQFF.

In DNA form, the CDR3 reads TGTGCCAGCAGCCAAGGACGGGCCTACGAGCAGTACTTC. It yields the protein CASSQGRAYEQYF. The gene calls are TRBV4-2 and TRBJ2-7; D not certain. Germline CDR1 LGHNA, CDR2 YNFKEQ. V lost 1 base to trimming and J lost 2 bases, with 6 bases between them. This CDR3 is 13 amino acids long.

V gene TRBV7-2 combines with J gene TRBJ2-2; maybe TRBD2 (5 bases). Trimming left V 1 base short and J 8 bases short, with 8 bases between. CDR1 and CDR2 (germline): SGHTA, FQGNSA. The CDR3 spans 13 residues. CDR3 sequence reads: CASSLDGVGELFF. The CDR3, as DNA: TGTGCCAGCAGCTTAGACGGGGTTGGGGAGCTGTTTTTT. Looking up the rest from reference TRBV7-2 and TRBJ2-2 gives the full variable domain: GAGVSQSPSNKVTEKGKDVELRCDPISGHTALYWYRQSLGQGLEFLIYFQGNSAPDKSGLPSDRFSAERTGGSVSTLTIQRTQQEDSAVYLCASSLDGVGELFFGEGSRLTVL.

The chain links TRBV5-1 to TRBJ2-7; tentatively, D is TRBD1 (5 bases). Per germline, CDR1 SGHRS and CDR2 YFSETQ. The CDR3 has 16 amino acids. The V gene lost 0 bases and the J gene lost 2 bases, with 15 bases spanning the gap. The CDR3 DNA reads TGCGCCAGCAGCTTGGGTCGGAGACAAGGGGCCTACGAGCAGTACTTC. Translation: CASSLGRRQGAYEQYF.

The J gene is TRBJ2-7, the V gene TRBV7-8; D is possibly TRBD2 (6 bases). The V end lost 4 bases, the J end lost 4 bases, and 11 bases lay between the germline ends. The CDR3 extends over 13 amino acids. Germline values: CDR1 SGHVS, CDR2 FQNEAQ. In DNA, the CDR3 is TGTGCCAGCAGCTCGCCGGAGGGTTACGAGCAGTACTTC. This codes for CASSSPEGYEQYF.

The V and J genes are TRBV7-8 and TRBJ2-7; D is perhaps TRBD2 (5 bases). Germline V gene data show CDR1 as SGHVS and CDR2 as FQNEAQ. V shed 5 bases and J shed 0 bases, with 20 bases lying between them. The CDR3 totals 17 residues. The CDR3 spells CASSPLRVGADSYEQYF. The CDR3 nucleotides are TGTGCCAGCAGCCCTCTTAGGGTCGGAGCGGACTCCTACGAGCAGTACTTC.

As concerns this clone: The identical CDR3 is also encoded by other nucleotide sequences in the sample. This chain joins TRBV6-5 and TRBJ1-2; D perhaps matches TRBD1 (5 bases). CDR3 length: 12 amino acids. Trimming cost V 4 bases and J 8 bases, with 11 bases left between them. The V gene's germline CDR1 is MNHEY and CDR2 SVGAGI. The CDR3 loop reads CASSSGQGGYTF. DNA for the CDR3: TGTGCCAGCAGTTCTGGCCAGGGCGGCTACACCTTC.

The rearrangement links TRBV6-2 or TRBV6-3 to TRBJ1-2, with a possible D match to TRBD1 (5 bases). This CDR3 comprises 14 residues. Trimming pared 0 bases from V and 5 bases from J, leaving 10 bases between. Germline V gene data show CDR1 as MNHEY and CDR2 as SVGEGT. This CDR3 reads CASSYSGPGYGYTF. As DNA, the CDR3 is TGTGCCAGCAGTTACTCGGGGCCCGGGTATGGCTACACCTTC.

The CDR3 DNA is TGTGCCAGCAGTCACCCTCTCGGACAGGCAGAGGGGGCAGATACGCAGTATTTT. It specifies CASSHPLGQAEGADTQYF. The chain links TRBV3-1 (or the pseudogene TRBV3-2) to TRBJ2-3; 7 bases align to TRBD1. Germline loops: CDR1 LGHDT, CDR2 YNNKEL (reference sequence). Unmatched junction bases numbered 19, after V lost 6 bases and J lost 4 bases. This CDR3 contains 18 residues.

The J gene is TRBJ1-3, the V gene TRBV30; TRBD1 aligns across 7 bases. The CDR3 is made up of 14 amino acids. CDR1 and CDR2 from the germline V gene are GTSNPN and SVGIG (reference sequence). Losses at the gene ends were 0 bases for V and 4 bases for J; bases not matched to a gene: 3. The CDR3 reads CAWSVQGWGNTIYF. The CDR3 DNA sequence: TGTGCCTGGAGTGTACAGGGGTGGGGAAACACCATATATTTT.

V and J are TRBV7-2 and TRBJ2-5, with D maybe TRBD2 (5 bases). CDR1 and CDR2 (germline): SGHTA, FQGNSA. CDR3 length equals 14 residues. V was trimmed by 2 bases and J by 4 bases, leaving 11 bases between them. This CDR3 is CASSLSGPGETQYF. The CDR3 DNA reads TGTGCCAGCAGCTTAAGCGGACCGGGAGAGACCCAGTACTTC.

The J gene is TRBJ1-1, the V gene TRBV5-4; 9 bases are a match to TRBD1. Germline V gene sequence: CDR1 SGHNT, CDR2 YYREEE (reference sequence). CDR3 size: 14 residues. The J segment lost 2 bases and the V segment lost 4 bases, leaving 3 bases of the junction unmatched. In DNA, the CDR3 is TGTGCCAGCAGCAGGGGACAGGGAAACACTGAAGCTTTCTTT. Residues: CASSRGQGNTEAFF.

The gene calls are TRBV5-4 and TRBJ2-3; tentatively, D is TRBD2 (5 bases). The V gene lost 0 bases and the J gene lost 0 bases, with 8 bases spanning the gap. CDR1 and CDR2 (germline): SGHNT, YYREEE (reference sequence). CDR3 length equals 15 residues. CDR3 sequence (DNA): TGTGCCAGCAGCTTGGATTGGGAGAGCACAGATACGCAGTATTTT. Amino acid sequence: CASSLDWESTDTQYF.

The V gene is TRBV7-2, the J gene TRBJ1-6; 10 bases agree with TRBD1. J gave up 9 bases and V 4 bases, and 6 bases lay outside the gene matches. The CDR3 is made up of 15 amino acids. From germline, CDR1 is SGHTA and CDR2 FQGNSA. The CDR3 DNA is TGTGCCAGCAGCTCAAGGACAGGGGGAGGTTCACCCCTCCACTTT. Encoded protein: CASSSRTGGGSPLHF.

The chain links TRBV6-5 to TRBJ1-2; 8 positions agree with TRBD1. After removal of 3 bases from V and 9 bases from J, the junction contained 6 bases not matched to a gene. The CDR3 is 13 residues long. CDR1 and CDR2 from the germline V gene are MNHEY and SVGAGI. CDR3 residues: CASSYDGQGRYTF. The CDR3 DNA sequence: TGTGCCAGCAGTTATGACGGACAGGGACGCTACACCTTC.

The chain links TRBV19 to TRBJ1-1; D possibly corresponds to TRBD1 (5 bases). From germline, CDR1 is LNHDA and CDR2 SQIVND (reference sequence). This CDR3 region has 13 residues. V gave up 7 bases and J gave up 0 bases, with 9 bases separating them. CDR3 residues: CASTRQLNTEAFF. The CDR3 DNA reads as TGTGCCAGTACCCGACAGCTGAACACTGAAGCTTTCTTT.

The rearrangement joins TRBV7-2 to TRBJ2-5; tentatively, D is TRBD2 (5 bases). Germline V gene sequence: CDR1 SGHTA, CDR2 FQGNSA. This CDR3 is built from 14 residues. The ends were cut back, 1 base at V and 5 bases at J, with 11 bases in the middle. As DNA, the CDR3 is TGTGCCAGCAGCTTAGTTGCGCCGGGGGAGACCCAGTACTTC. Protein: CASSLVAPGETQYF.

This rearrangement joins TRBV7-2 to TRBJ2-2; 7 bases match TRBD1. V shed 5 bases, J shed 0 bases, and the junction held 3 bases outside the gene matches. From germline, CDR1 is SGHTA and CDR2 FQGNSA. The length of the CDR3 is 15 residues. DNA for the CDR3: TGTGCCAGCAGCCCCGGGACAGCGAACACCGGGGAGCTGTTTTTT. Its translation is CASSPGTANTGELFF.